The 11 T cell receptor beta chains given below trace back to one sample, sequenced in a study of blood T cell repertoires in COVID-19. Here immunoSEQ multiplex PCR was the method, and the copy in TCRdb shows in-frame clones only, minus some. The table records 230,000 or so clones, 90% of them present only once. The sequencing input was peripheral blood. The receptor set was obtained from a woman between 55 and 75 years old with COVID-19, enrolled during active disease.

The J gene is TRBJ1-1, the V gene TRBV4-2, with 10 positions matching TRBD1. Germline lookup yields CDR1 LGHNA and CDR2 YNFKEQ. The CDR3 is 18 amino acids. Trimming took 4 bases from V and 6 from J; bases not matched to a gene: 17. CDR3 protein: CASSRYSRQGARGAEAFF. The CDR3 DNA follows: TGTGCCAGCAGCCGCTATAGCAGACAGGGGGCAAGGGGAGCTGAAGCTTTCTTT.

A single count supports this clone. Other nucleotide sequences in the sample specify the same CDR3. CDR3 DNA sequence: TGCGCCAGCAGCTTGGCCCTTGGACAGGGAGCGAACACTGAAGCTTTCTTT. This translates into CASSLALGQGANTEAFF. The rearrangement uses TRBV5-1 and TRBJ1-1; 8 bases agree with TRBD1. The length of the CDR3 is 17 residues. CDR1 SGHRS and CDR2 YFSETQ come from the germline V gene. V gave up 0 bases and J gave up 1 base; unmatched junction bases: 8.

This clone has a single count. This sequence joins TRBV20-1 and TRBJ1-2, with TRBD1 matching over 9 bases. The CDR3 is 19 residues long. Trimming at V came to 3 bases and at J to 2 bases, leaving 19 bases not matched to a gene. Germline CDR1 is DFQATT and CDR2 is SNEGSKA (reference sequence). The CDR3 region is CSASEGTGPKQGGNYGYTF. CDR3 DNA: TGCAGTGCTAGTGAGGGGACAGGGCCCAAACAGGGGGGGAACTATGGCTACACCTTC.

V is TRBV12-5 and J is TRBJ1-2; a possible D gene is TRBD1 (6 bases). Germline CDR1 is LGHNT and CDR2 is FRNRAP. There are 16 residues in the CDR3. Trimming took 6 bases from V and 8 from J, leaving 25 bases between them. In nucleotides, the CDR3 is TGTGCTAGTGGCGCATTACTCCAGCAGGGGCTCGACGGCTACACCTTC. It specifies CASGALLQQGLDGYTF.

The chain recombines TRBV6-1 with TRBJ1-4, with D possibly matching TRBD1 (5 bases). There are 13 residues in the CDR3. In germline, CDR1 is MNHNS, CDR2 SASEGT. Deletions cut 1 base from V and 7 bases from J, with 7 bases between. This CDR3 is CASSEGGSEKLFF. The CDR3 nucleotides are TGTGCCAGCAGTGAAGGGGGCTCTGAAAAACTGTTTTTT.

This sequence joins TRBV18 and TRBJ1-1; unclear D gene. CDR3 size: 15 residues. V gave up 4 bases and J gave up 4 bases, with 16 bases separating them. Germline V gene lookup returns CDR1 KGHSH and CDR2 LQKENI. The CDR3 nucleotides read TGTGCCAGCTCACATGAGACTAACGATGCCACTGAAGCTTTCTTT. Its protein product is CASSHETNDATEAFF.

This chain uses TRBV6-2 or TRBV6-3 with TRBJ1-3; the match to TRBD1 covers 10 bases. The J segment lost 4 bases and the V segment lost 4 bases, leaving 4 bases of the junction unmatched. CDR3 length: 15 residues. Germline-derived CDR1 and CDR2 are MNHEY and SVGEGT. In DNA, the CDR3 is TGTGCCAGCAGTTCGGGACAGGGGAGCGGAAACACCATATATTTT. Its translation: CASSSGQGSGNTIYF.

The V and J genes are TRBV10-3 and TRBJ1-1, with TRBD1 as a possible D gene (5 bases). Trimming cost V 4 bases and J 3 bases, with 9 bases left between them. Germline CDR1 is ENHRY and CDR2 is SYGVKD. The CDR3 runs to 13 residues. CDR3 nucleotides: TGTGCCATCAGTGTGGGAGGGGACACTGAAGCTTTCTTT. Protein product: CAISVGGDTEAFF.

The V gene is TRBV18, the J gene TRBJ1-5, with D uncertain. Trimming took off 6 bases at V and 0 bases at J, with 6 bases between the two ends. Looked up from germline, CDR1 is KGHSH and CDR2 is LQKENI. The CDR3 totals 13 residues. CDR3 residues: CASSLYSNQPQHF. In nucleotides, the CDR3 is TGTGCCAGCTCCCTATATAGCAATCAGCCCCAGCATTTT.

The rearrangement uses TRBV20-1 and TRBJ2-1; D unclear. CDR3 length equals 13 residues. The V end lost 3 bases, the J end lost 5 bases, and 11 bases lay between the germline ends. The germline V gene has CDR1 DFQATT and CDR2 SNEGSKA (reference sequence). CDR3 protein: CSASSSIHNEQFF. The CDR3 DNA sequence: TGCAGTGCTAGTTCCAGTATCCACAATGAGCAGTTCTTC.

This clone appeared a single time. This chain connects TRBV5-4 to TRBJ2-3; tentative D call: TRBD2 (6 bases). This CDR3 is 17 amino acids long. Germline V gene data show CDR1 as SGHNT and CDR2 as YYREEE (reference sequence). Trimming shortened V by 4 bases and J by 2 bases, and 20 bases separated the two germline ends. CDR3 in DNA: TGTGCCAGCAGCGCTTCCCCAGCGCGGGGTTCCACAGATACGCAGTATTTT. It translates to CASSASPARGSTDTQYF.